The 20 T cell receptor beta chains below all came from one sample that was sequenced in a study of identical twins. TCRdb analysed the 5' RACE reads with MiXCR anew, one entry per CDR3 protein. Here the sample spans 750,000 to 950,000 distinct CDR3 sequences, about 12% being singletons. The sample was also linked to a second study, of yellow fever vaccine responses in identical twins.

What was sequenced was PBMCs. These receptor sequences come from a woman aged 18-30 years in good health.

This clonotype was observed at least ten times. The J gene is TRBJ1-1, the V gene TRBV12-3 or TRBV12-4, with 11 bases that match TRBD1. Trimming took 5 bases from V and 1 from J; bases not matched to a gene: 6. The length of the CDR3 is 16 residues. The CDR3 loop reads CASSLRTGGPNTEAFF. The CDR3 DNA is TGTGCCAGCAGTCTCCGGACAGGGGGCCCGAACACTGAAGCTTTCTTT.

The CDR3 sequence is CASSLGGGANNEQFF. The CDR3 nucleotides are TGTGCCAGCAGCTTAGGGGGCGGAGCGAACAATGAGCAGTTCTTC. The chain couples TRBV7-6 to TRBJ2-1, with TRBD1 as a possible D gene (5 bases). Trimming stripped 1 base from V and 5 bases from J, with 12 bases between. Germline V gene sequence: CDR1 SGHVS, CDR2 FNYEAQ. The length of the CDR3 is 15 residues. The variable domain in full, with the rest retrieved from reference TRBV7-6 and TRBJ2-1, is GAGVSQSPRYKVTKRGQDVALRCDPISGHVSLYWYRQALGQGPEFLTYFNYEAQQDKSGLPNDRFSAERPEGSISTLTIQRTEQRDSAMYRCASSLGGGANNEQFFGPGTRLTVL.

The chain uses TRBV29-1 and TRBJ2-7; D is possibly TRBD2 (6 bases). Germline V lookup: CDR1 SQVTM, CDR2 ANQGSEA. CDR3 length equals 12 residues. CDR3 protein: CSTGEGPYEQYF. The CDR3 nucleotides are TGCTCGACGGGGGAAGGCCCCTACGAGCAGTACTTC.

The rearrangement links TRBV5-1 to TRBJ2-3; no reliable D call. CDR1 is SGHRS, CDR2 YFSETQ, per germline. This CDR3 region has 14 residues. Trimming removed 0 bases at V and 7 bases at J, with 12 bases between. CDR3 nucleotides: TGCGCCAGCAGCTTGGTGGGGATTGGAAATACGCAGTATTTT. It encodes CASSLVGIGNTQYF.

The genes are TRBV12-3 or TRBV12-4 and TRBJ2-7, with TRBD1 identical over 8 bases. The CDR3 covers 14 residues. V lost 7 bases, J lost 6 bases, and 11 bases stayed unmatched. Written as DNA, the CDR3 is TGTGCCAGCACCTCGACAGGGGAGTTGCGCGAGCAGTACTTC. Residues: CASTSTGELREQYF.

V is TRBV6-2 or TRBV6-3 and J is TRBJ2-7; D might be TRBD2 (6 bases). Trimming removed 0 bases from V and 0 bases from J, with 18 bases in between. Germline V gene lookup returns CDR1 MNHEY and CDR2 SVGEGT. The CDR3 length is 18 residues. CDR3: CASSYSNYEGLPSYEQYF. CDR3 bases: TGTGCCAGCAGTTACTCGAATTATGAGGGACTCCCCTCCTACGAGCAGTACTTC.

This clonotype has just a few counts. This chain joins TRBV7-9 and TRBJ2-1; no firm D call. Looked up from germline, CDR1 is SEHNR and CDR2 is FQNEAQ (reference sequence). CDR3 length: 16 residues. With 2 bases removed from V and 9 bases from J, the gap between germline ends came to 20 bases. CDR3 sequence: CASSLPLGRSNSEQFF. The CDR3 region has the DNA TGTGCCAGCAGCTTACCCCTAGGACGATCCAACAGTGAGCAGTTCTTC.

V is TRBV7-2 and J is TRBJ2-1; 10 bases map to TRBD2. The CDR3 covers 15 residues. The J segment lost 10 bases and the V segment lost 2 bases, leaving 8 bases of the junction unmatched. CDR1 SGHTA and CDR2 FQGNSA come from the germline V gene. In DNA form, the CDR3 reads TGTGCCAGCAGCTTAATCCCTAGCGGGAGTTGGGAGCAGTTCTTC. Its protein product is CASSLIPSGSWEQFF.

The V and J genes are TRBV7-9 and TRBJ2-7, with 13 bases lining up with TRBD2. The CDR3 is made up of 16 amino acids. The V gene's germline CDR1 is SEHNR and CDR2 FQNEAQ (reference sequence). J was trimmed by 4 bases and V by 4 bases; bases with no gene match: 7. DNA for the CDR3: TGTGCCAGCAGCTCCGGACTAGCGGGAGCCGAGTACGAGCAGTACTTC. As protein: CASSSGLAGAEYEQYF.

This rearrangement joins TRBV2 to TRBJ2-1; D unresolved. The V gene's germline CDR1 is SNHLY and CDR2 FYNNEI. Trimming pared 6 bases from V and 6 bases from J, leaving 9 bases between. The CDR3 totals 12 residues. The CDR3 DNA reads as TGTGCCAGCAGGAAGGCCCCCAATGAGCAGTTCTTC. Translated, it gives CASRKAPNEQFF.

The V and J genes are TRBV2 and TRBJ1-5; D unclear. The CDR3 sequence is 16 residues long. V lost 3 bases to trimming and J lost 4 bases, with 16 bases between them. Germline V CDR1 and CDR2: SNHLY, FYNNEI. In nucleotides, the CDR3 is TGTGCCAGCAGTGATGTAGGGCCAGCTCTAAATCAGCCCCAGCATTTT. Translating gives CASSDVGPALNQPQHF.

The chain recombines TRBV9 with TRBJ2-5; 9 bases agree with TRBD2. This CDR3 has 18 residues. V lost 0 bases and J lost 0; bases outside the gene matches: 9. Germline CDR1 SGDLS, CDR2 YYNGEE. The CDR3 DNA is TGTGCCAGCAGCGTAGCTGGAGCGGGAGGTGCCAACCAAGAGACCCAGTACTTC. It translates to CASSVAGAGGANQETQYF.

This chain uses TRBV20-1 with TRBJ2-7; D remains ambiguous. Germline V gives CDR1 DFQATT, CDR2 SNEGSKA (reference sequence). V lost 2 bases and J lost 5, with 7 bases in between. The length of the CDR3 is 11 residues. The CDR3 region has the DNA TGCAGTGCTAGATCCTACCACGAGCAGTACTTC. Translating gives CSARSYHEQYF.

This chain's CDR3 is CASSFGRGQETQYF. The DNA for the CDR3 is TGCGCCAGCAGCTTCGGGAGGGGCCAAGAGACCCAGTACTTC. The chain has TRBV5-1 and TRBJ2-5, with 8 bases aligning to TRBD2. Trimming took 2 bases from V and 1 from J; bases not matched to a gene: 1. In germline, CDR1 is SGHRS, CDR2 YFSETQ. This CDR3 spans 14 amino acids.

This clonotype has only a few counts. The V gene is TRBV12-3 or TRBV12-4, the J gene TRBJ2-2; tentative D call: TRBD2 (6 bases). CDR3 size: 16 residues. The ends were cut back, 4 bases at V and 7 bases at J, with 19 bases in the middle. CDR3 loop: CASSSFGGGDGGELFF. The CDR3 DNA reads TGTGCCAGCAGTTCCTTTGGGGGAGGAGATGGCGGGGAGCTGTTTTTT.

This clonotype appeared many times. This sequence joins TRBV5-1 and TRBJ2-5; possible D gene TRBD2, 5 bases. The V end lost 1 base, the J end lost 3 bases, and 13 bases lay between the germline ends. Germline CDR1 is SGHRS and CDR2 is YFSETQ. This CDR3 spans 15 amino acids. For the CDR3, the DNA is TGCGCCAGCAGCTTGACGGGATTTCGTGAAGAGACCCAGTACTTC. Amino acid sequence: CASSLTGFREETQYF.

The chain couples TRBV7-9 to TRBJ2-7; 11 bases agree with TRBD1. The V segment lost 5 bases and the J segment 0 bases; nucleotides outside the gene matches: 3. This CDR3 has 15 amino acids. CDR1 is SEHNR and CDR2 is FQNEAQ in the germline V gene (reference sequence). CDR3 loop: CASSRTGGDSYEQYV. CDR3 bases: TGTGCCAGCAGCCGGACAGGGGGCGACTCCTACGAGCAGTACGTC.

V is TRBV14 and J is TRBJ1-1; D is perhaps TRBD1 (5 bases). Trimming shortened V by 2 bases and J by 4 bases, and 11 bases separated the two germline ends. CDR3 length: 14 residues. In germline, CDR1 is SGHDN, CDR2 FVKESK. CDR3 loop: CASSQQGAITEAFF. CDR3 DNA sequence: TGTGCCAGCAGCCAACAAGGGGCAATCACTGAAGCTTTCTTT.

This chain uses TRBV5-5 with TRBJ1-5, with TRBD1 matching 7 bases. CDR1 and CDR2 from the germline V gene are SGHKS and YYEKEE (reference sequence). This CDR3 region has 18 residues. Unmatched junction bases numbered 9, after V lost 0 bases and J lost 0 bases. CDR3 loop: CASSLGTGTLYSNQPQHF. In DNA form, the CDR3 reads TGTGCCAGCAGCTTGGGGACAGGCACCCTTTATAGCAATCAGCCCCAGCATTTT.

V is TRBV5-5 and J is TRBJ2-7; the D is unclear. Trimming shortened V by 3 bases and J by 3 bases, and 13 bases separated the two germline ends. The CDR3 runs to 14 residues. CDR1 is SGHKS and CDR2 is YYEKEE in the germline V gene (reference sequence). Here the CDR3 reads CASSSGLRSYEQYF. DNA for the CDR3: TGTGCCAGCAGCTCCGGGCTCCGCAGCTACGAGCAGTACTTC.